The 4 T cell receptor beta chains below come from one sample, sequenced in a study of vaccination effects on CD4 cells after COVID-19. With more than nine days of culture completed, CD4+ T cells were isolated. The person's infection with SARS-CoV-2, confirmed by PCR, took place between March and December 2020. It was two doses of either the BNT162b2 or mRNA-1273 vaccine that participants received. Their target antigens are unknown. Some clones are missing from TCRdb's copy, which holds only in-frame ones; the method was immunoSEQ multiplex PCR. The table lists some 40,000 clones, over 65% of them singletons. Sequences were derived from CD4+ T cells from PBMCs cultured without peptide, sampled after COVID-19 vaccination. The receptors come from a human donor who had a prior SARS-CoV-2 infection.

The chain joins TRBV29-1 to TRBJ1-3; 10 positions match TRBD1. Losses at the gene ends were 7 bases for V and 10 bases for J; bases not matched to a gene: 10. The CDR3 totals 13 residues. Germline V lookup: CDR1 SQVTM, CDR2 ANQGSEA. CDR3 coding DNA: TGCAGCGCCCTCGACAGGGGGCAAAGGACCATATATTTT. Residues: CSALDRGQRTIYF.

The chain carries TRBV27 and TRBJ1-1; D gene ambiguous. Looked up from germline, CDR1 is MNHEY and CDR2 is SMNVEV (reference sequence). The CDR3 has 11 amino acids. Trimming removed 5 bases at V and 2 bases at J, with 3 bases between. The CDR3 nucleotides are TGTGCCAGCAGTCGAAACACTGAAGCTTTCTTT. The encoded protein is CASSRNTEAFF.

V is TRBV5-1 and J is TRBJ2-5, with TRBD2 matching 16 bases. The length of the CDR3 is 16 residues. V dropped 4 bases and J dropped 3; count of bases not matched to a gene: 3. CDR1 is SGHRS and CDR2 is YFSETQ in the germline V gene. CDR3 sequence: CASSAGTSGGEETQYF. In DNA, the CDR3 is TGCGCCAGCAGCGCCGGGACTAGCGGGGGGGAAGAGACCCAGTACTTC.

The chain has TRBV10-3 and TRBJ2-1, with D perhaps matching TRBD2 (5 bases). The CDR3 spans 17 residues. Germline V lookup: CDR1 ENHRY, CDR2 SYGVKD. Trimming removed 1 base at V and 0 bases at J, with 13 bases between. DNA for the CDR3: TGTGCCATCAGTGAGTTGCGAGGGCTTAGCTCCTACAATGAGCAGTTCTTC. It yields the protein CAISELRGLSSYNEQFF.